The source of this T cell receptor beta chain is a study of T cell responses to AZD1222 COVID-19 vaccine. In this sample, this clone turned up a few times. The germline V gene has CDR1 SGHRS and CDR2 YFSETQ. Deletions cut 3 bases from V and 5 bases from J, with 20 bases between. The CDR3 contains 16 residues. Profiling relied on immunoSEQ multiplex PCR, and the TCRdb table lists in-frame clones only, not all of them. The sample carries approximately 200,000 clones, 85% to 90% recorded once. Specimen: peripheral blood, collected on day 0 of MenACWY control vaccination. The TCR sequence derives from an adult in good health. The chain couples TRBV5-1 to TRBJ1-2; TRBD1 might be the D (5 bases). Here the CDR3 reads CASSSDLGLDLYGYTF. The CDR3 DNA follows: TGCGCCAGCAGCTCGGATTTGGGGCTGGACCTATATGGCTACACCTTC.